These 14 T cell receptor beta chains came from one sample sequenced in a study of OX40 agonist ivuxolimab in advanced cancers. TCRdb keeps only in-frame clones here, not all; method: immunoSEQ multiplex PCR. Among tens of thousands of clones, about 91% were seen once, and the ten largest hold roughly 25%. This material consisted of CD4+ or CD8+ T cells sorted from blood, taken in a trial of the OX40 agonist ivuxolimab. These receptor sequences come from an adult with an advanced solid tumor such as melanoma, head and neck, liver or kidney cancer.

The gene calls are TRBV7-9 and TRBJ1-2, with 7 bases matching TRBD1. The CDR3 sequence is 18 residues long. Trimming at V came to 5 bases and at J to 4 bases, leaving 19 bases not matched to a gene. Germline CDR1 and CDR2: SEHNR and FQNEAQ (reference sequence). CDR3 residues: CASSPHPSTGTNPYGYTF. The CDR3 DNA reads as TGTGCCAGCAGCCCCCATCCCTCGACAGGGACGAATCCCTATGGCTACACCTTC. Filled out from reference TRBV7-9 and TRBJ1-2, the complete variable domain reads DTGVSQNPRHKITKRGQNVTFRCDPISEHNRLYWYRQTLGQGPEFLTYFQNEAQLEKSRLLSDRFSAERPKGSFSTLEIQRTEQGDSAMYLCASSPHPSTGTNPYGYTFGSGTRLTVV.

This clone was recorded once. The chain recombines TRBV11-2 with TRBJ1-4, with D possibly TRBD1 on 5 matching bases. CDR1 SGHAT and CDR2 FQNNGV come from the germline V gene. V lost 5 bases to trimming and J lost 6 bases, with 19 bases between them. The CDR3 length is 16 residues. The CDR3 nucleotides are TGTGCCAGCAGCCTCGCAAAAGGGGTTGGGGATGAAAAACTGTTTTTT. This translates into CASSLAKGVGDEKLFF.

This chain links TRBV7-9 with TRBJ2-1, with 8 bases lining up with TRBD2. V dropped 6 bases and J dropped 7; count of bases not matched to a gene: 14. The CDR3 totals 16 residues. Germline CDR1 reads SEHNR; CDR2 reads FQNEAQ (reference sequence). CDR3 sequence: CASRQTGTSLFNEQFF. CDR3 DNA: TGTGCCAGCAGACAGACCGGGACTAGTCTTTTTAATGAGCAGTTCTTC.

The chain uses TRBV4-1 and TRBJ2-7, with 7 bases identical to TRBD1. J gave up 4 bases and V 1 base, and 1 base lay outside the gene matches. This CDR3 comprises 13 residues. From germline, CDR1 is MGHRA and CDR2 YSYEKL. The CDR3 sequence is CASSQGDSYEQYF. CDR3 bases: TGCGCCAGCAGCCAAGGGGACAGTTACGAGCAGTACTTC.

This clone was counted only a few times. The gene calls are TRBV21-1 and TRBJ2-2; the table's D call, TRBD2, was not checked against the DNA. TRBV21-1 is designated a pseudogene. This CDR3 comprises 14 residues. The CDR3 sequence is CASSIRRWPGELFF. DNA of the CDR3: TGTGCCAGCAGCATAAGGAGGTGGCCCGGGGAGCTGTTTTTT.

This sequence joins TRBV6-6 and TRBJ2-2; maybe TRBD2 (5 bases). Trimming removed 4 bases from V and 3 bases from J, with 9 bases in between. Germline-derived CDR1 and CDR2 are MNHNY and SVGAGI (reference sequence). CDR3 length: 14 residues. The CDR3 DNA sequence: TGTGCCAGCAGTTTACAGAGGGACACCGGGGAGCTGTTTTTT. It specifies CASSLQRDTGELFF.

CDR3 nucleotides: TGTGCCATCAGTCTCTCCGGGACTCGCTCAAGTACGGACGGGGAGCTGTTTTTT. Translating gives CAISLSGTRSSTDGELFF. The gene calls are TRBV10-3 and TRBJ2-2; D possibly corresponds to TRBD2 (6 bases). V shed 5 bases and J shed 7 bases, with 26 bases lying between them. Germline V gives CDR1 ENHRY, CDR2 SYGVKD. This CDR3 is 18 amino acids long.

This rearrangement joins TRBV10-2 to TRBJ2-7; 9 bases match TRBD1. Germline values: CDR1 WSHSY, CDR2 SAAADI. CDR3 size: 15 residues. The V and J ends lost 2 bases and 4 bases, in that order; junction bases with no gene match: 6. The CDR3 is CASSEMRQGGYEQYF. Written as DNA, the CDR3 is TGCGCCAGCAGTGAGATGAGACAGGGGGGTTACGAGCAGTACTTC.

This sequence joins TRBV10-2 and TRBJ2-5; TRBD1 or TRBD2 may be the D gene (5 bases each). Trimming pared 0 bases from V and 7 bases from J, leaving 6 bases between. Per the germline V gene, CDR1 is WSHSY and CDR2 is SAAADI. There are 12 residues in the CDR3. CDR3 nucleotides: TGCGCCAGCAGTGAGTCGAGGGGGACCCAGTACTTC. The encoded protein is CASSESRGTQYF.

For the CDR3, the DNA is TGTGCCAGCAGCTGGGGACAGGGGGTCTCCAATGAGCAGTTCTTC. Translating gives CASSWGQGVSNEQFF. This chain joins TRBV7-3 and TRBJ2-1; 11 bases fit TRBD1. V shed 4 bases, J shed 6 bases, and the junction held 5 bases outside the gene matches. CDR1 and CDR2 (germline): SGHTA, FQGTGA. This CDR3 is built from 15 residues. Supplemented by reference TRBV7-3 and TRBJ2-1, the full variable domain reads GAGVSQTPSNKVTEKGKYVELRCDPISGHTALYWYRQSLGQGPEFLIYFQGTGAADDSGLPNDRFFAVRPEGSVSTLKIQRTERGDSAVYLCASSWGQGVSNEQFFGPGTRLTVL.

This clone has just one count. The chain links TRBV4-1 to TRBJ2-1; D possibly corresponds to TRBD2 (6 bases). The CDR3 runs 16 residues. Trimming removed 5 bases from V and 0 bases from J, with 14 bases in between. Germline CDR1 is MGHRA and CDR2 is YSYEKL. Written as DNA, the CDR3 is TGCGCCAGCAGCGGCCGGGAGAAAAGCTCCTACAATGAGCAGTTCTTC. This codes for CASSGREKSSYNEQFF.

The chain couples TRBV11-2 to TRBJ2-3; the D gene is possibly TRBD2 (5 bases). This CDR3 region has 15 residues. CDR1 is SGHAT, CDR2 FQNNGV, per germline. V lost 3 bases and J 2 bases, leaving 12 bases between the germline ends. DNA for the CDR3: TGTGCCAGCAGCTTTCACTCGAGGGCCACAGATACGCAGTATTTT. Translation: CASSFHSRATDTQYF.

This sequence joins TRBV19 and TRBJ1-1; D is unresolved. The germline V gene has CDR1 LNHDA and CDR2 SQIVND (reference sequence). The CDR3 runs 13 residues. V was shortened by 3 bases and J by 1 base, with 6 bases between the two germline ends. This CDR3 reads CASSIWGNTEAFF. In DNA, the CDR3 is TGTGCCAGTAGTATTTGGGGGAACACTGAAGCTTTCTTT. The whole variable domain, remainder taken from reference TRBV19 and TRBJ1-1, is DGGITQSPKYLFRKEGQNVTLSCEQNLNHDAMYWYRQDPGQGLRLIYYSQIVNDFQKGDIAEGYSVSREKKESFPLTVTSAQKNPTAFYLCASSIWGNTEAFFGQGTRLTVV.

This sequence joins TRBV10-3 and TRBJ2-7; 7 bases are a match to TRBD1. The CDR3 totals 12 residues. CDR1 is ENHRY and CDR2 is SYGVKD in the germline V gene. The V and J ends lost 6 bases and 3 bases, in that order; junction bases with no gene match: 2. The CDR3 is CAIRGQHYEQYF. The DNA of the CDR3 is TGTGCCATCAGGGGACAGCACTACGAGCAGTACTTC.